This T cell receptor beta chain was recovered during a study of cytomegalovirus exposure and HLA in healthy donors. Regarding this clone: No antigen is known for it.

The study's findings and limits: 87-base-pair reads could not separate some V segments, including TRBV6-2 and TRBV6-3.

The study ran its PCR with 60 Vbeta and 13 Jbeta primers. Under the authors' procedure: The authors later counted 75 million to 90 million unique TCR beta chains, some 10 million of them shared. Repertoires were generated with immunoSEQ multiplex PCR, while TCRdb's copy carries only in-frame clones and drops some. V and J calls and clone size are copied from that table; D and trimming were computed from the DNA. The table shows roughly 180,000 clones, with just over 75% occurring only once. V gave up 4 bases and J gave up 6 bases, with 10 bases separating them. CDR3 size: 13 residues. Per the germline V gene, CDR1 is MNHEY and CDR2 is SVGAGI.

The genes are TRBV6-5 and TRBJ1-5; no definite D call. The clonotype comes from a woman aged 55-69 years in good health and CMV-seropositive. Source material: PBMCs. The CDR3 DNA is TGTGCCAGCAGTTTTAACCTCGGTCAGCCCCAGCATTTT. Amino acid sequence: CASSFNLGQPQHF.